This TCR beta chain was documented in a study of T cell responses to AZD1222 COVID-19 vaccine (dated by TCRdb to about 2021). At the level of the whole study: AZD1222 recipients whose second dose came at about 4 weeks and those whose second dose came at about 12 weeks were combined into one group, since spike-specific TCR depth and breadth did not differ between the two schedules. Trial participants were enrolled by age into 18-55, 56-69 and 70-plus year subgroups, with roughly 150, 30 and 60 TCR-sequenced participants respectively. A total of 230 or so trial participants underwent TCR sequencing, of whom nearly 210 received two doses of AZD1222 and some 25 received two doses of the MenACWY control vaccine.

For this chain, trimming is 6 bases at the V end and 6 bases at the J end, and the number of junction bases without a gene match is 10. From cysteine to phenylalanine, the CDR3 is 14 amino acids long. The only DNA kept is the CDR3, 42 bases in frame from the first base. The germline V gene sets CDR1 to SNHLY and CDR2 to FYNNEI. The time point label, read with the paper, signifies: baseline before first vaccination. The vaccinee samples were drawn from two UK trials, COV001 and COV002, one of which was a single-blind randomized controlled phase 2/3 trial testing AZD1222 (ChAdOx1 nCoV-19) in healthy adults. Trial participant PBMC samples were collected at day 0 and day 28 after the second dose for TCRbeta chain sequencing. What the work shows at the level of the full study, not this receptor alone: Because no day 14 peak-response samples were available, the repertoires could be characterized only after the peak T cell response. Reportedly, close to half of the unique spike-specific TCRs recognized epitopes lying outside the regions that are mutated in the B.1.351 and B.1.1.7 variants. Conclusions about previously exposed vaccinees were limited because only six AZD1222 recipients were SARS-CoV-2 seropositive at baseline. Most participants were white British and females outnumbered males, and the authors suggested that clonal diversity may have been underestimated. The 56-69-year group was small, and its depth increase did not reach significance, likely because of low power. The vaccine-associated CD4 TCRs covered the entire spike protein, and the dominant responses fell in regions 160-218 and 743-854. After two AZD1222 doses, both the breadth and the depth of spike-specific TCRs were significantly higher than at day 0 and than in MenACWY recipients.

With regard to this clone: No cognate antigen has been identified for it. Nothing much larger sits one base from this clone, and base qualities are not available.

The CDR3 regions of human TCRbeta chains were analyzed by immunosequencing. The authors processed their data as follows. TCRs in the repertoires were compared against a reference library of SARS-CoV-2-specific TCRs that had been generated with the MIRA antigen-specificity platform. Breadth meant the fraction of unique TCRs that were SARS-CoV-2-associated, whereas depth meant the fraction of total T cells that were SARS-CoV-2-associated. Using the MIRA data, each spike-specific TCR was mapped to the spike region that the TCR reacts to and placed in a CD4 or CD8 class. Log10-transformed breadth and depth values were compared by one-way ANOVA with Sidak's multiple comparisons tests. Not all clones reach the TCRdb copy of this immuneACCESS table, which keeps in-frame sequences only. Checked studies attribute under half of the gap to unresolved V genes and leave the rest unexplained. The V and J calls and clone size are taken from that table; D and trimming were inferred from the DNA. This sample lists 200,000 or so clones; about 94% were detected once. The ten biggest clones cover about 9% of the sample.

The chain links TRBV2 with TRBJ2-7; TRBD1 agrees with 8 junctional bases. The starting material was peripheral blood, obtained on day 0 of AZD1222 vaccination. This clonotype was obtained from an adult in good health. The DNA sequence is given as TGTGCCAGCAGCCGTCGGACAGGGTTTAGCGAGCAGTACTTC. Protein translation: CASSRRTGFSEQYF.